This section outlines one TCR beta chain sequence together with its context. This clonotype has just a few counts. Its target antigen remains unknown. The input lacks base qualities; no much larger clone sits a single base away. The data were taken from a study of blood T cells in healthy people across ages (dated by TCRdb to 2014 to 2015). With regard to the full study: In model experiments, template switching captured roughly one uniquely barcoded TCR beta cDNA molecule for every two T cells. To track age-related changes in TCR beta repertoire diversity, the study relied on deep sequencing normalized with unique cDNA molecular identifiers. The donors were split into four age groups: young (average 16 years), middle-aged (roughly 42), aged (over 55) and long-lived (about 82). To avoid experimental bias, donors of different ages were distributed randomly across sequencing lanes. Two additional independent replicas of 1 million unique cDNA reads from the same blood draw were analyzed for two donors (one aged 18 to 30 and one aged 80 or older).

Receptor libraries were prepared by 5' RACE. For sequencing, an Illumina HiSeq 2500 was employed. A second PCR of about 6 to 12 cycles was run with a J-beta primer mix and a sample-barcoded 5' primer. Each TCR beta cDNA molecule received a unique molecular identifier from a template-switch 5' adaptor carrying 12 random nucleotides. Each sample yielded at least 2.5 million CDR3-containing paired-end reads. The Mint cDNA synthesis kit, primed by a TRBC-specific oligonucleotide, was used to synthesize first-strand cDNA from all RNA. Following uracil-DNA glycosylase treatment, all cDNA underwent a first 18-cycle PCR with the universal primers M1SS and BC2_uni_R. The paper's data handling went like this. Normalization of each sample was performed by random selection of 1 million high-quality reads, each carrying a distinct molecular identifier. Instead of being binned into consensus sequences, reads that shared molecular identifiers were thrown out. MiTCR, with a Q25 quality threshold and the strictest error-elimination algorithm, was used for CDR3 identification, clonotype clustering and error correction. A nonparametric unseen species model using Euler transformation provided a lower-bound estimate of total TCR beta diversity. In TCRdb, the public reads were trimmed at Q25 with fastp and aligned with MiXCR, with productive beta chains retained. Rows are combined by CDR3 protein, so each entry shows the most common genes and DNA. In this record, the V and J calls reflect TCRdb's handling and not the investigators' own analysis. The sample has under 1,000,000 distinct CDR3 sequences on record, more than 35% of them singletons. The ten top clones hold over 15% of the sample.

The CDR3 goes from the cysteine to the phenylalanine over 13 residues. The CDR3 DNA has 39 bases and is translated from base 1. Germline trimming: 10 bases from V, 6 bases from J; junction bases outside gene matches: 8. Based on the germline V gene (reference sequence), the CDR1 and CDR2 sequences are SEHNR and FQNEAQ. Overall study results and their limits: Donor CMV infection status was unknown, potentially confounding age-related changes in expanded clonotypes. Estimates of total diversity from one million sequenced T cells were regarded as lower bounds and underestimates. Compared with the aged group, more naive CD4+ T cells, fewer expanded clones and increased TCR diversity were shown by the long-lived group, suggesting age selection. Observed TCR beta diversity correlated strongly with the percentage of naive T cells measured by flow cytometry. Bulk unsorted PBMC profiling prevented conclusive comparison of naive and antigen-experienced compartments. Observed TCR beta diversity per million T cells fell roughly linearly with age, and a significant reduction was already apparent by age roughly 41.

The donors were 40 or so Caucasian individuals from Russia, aged roughly 6 to 100 years, who were systemically healthy. Each donor gave approximately 9.3 milliliters of peripheral blood, collected into EDTA-treated Vacutainer tubes. Ficoll-Paque density-gradient centrifugation was used to isolate PBMCs, with at least 6.5 million per sample. Trizol reagent was used to extract total RNA from PBMCs, with at least 6 micrograms per sample. For every donor, an aliquot of PBMCs went through flow cytometry to measure the percentages of naive CD45RAhigh/CD27high T cells. The TCR comes from a man at least 80 years old in good health. The sequenced sample was blood. The chain is assembled from TRBV7-9 and TRBJ1-4, and TRBD1 aligns with 7 junction nucleotides. The CDR3 protein sequence reads: CATQDRRDEKLFF. DNA sequence: TGTGCCACTCAGGACAGGAGAGATGAAAAACTGTTTTTT. The CDR3 plus the reference TRBV7-9 and TRBJ1-4 genes for the other parts give the full variable domain: DTGVSQNPRHKITKRGQNVTFRCDPISEHNRLYWYRQTLGQGPEFLTYFQNEAQLEKSRLLSDRFSAERPKGSFSTLEIQRTEQGDSAMYLCATQDRRDEKLFFGSGTQLSVL.